These 23 T cell receptor beta chains were all obtained from the same sample, sequenced in a study of T cells in Graves' hyperthyroidism and ophthalmopathy. TCR beta CDR3 region amplification was performed from RNA transcripts. When the TCR CDR3 underwent first-round RT-PCR, the HTBI primer set was used. TCRdb used MiXCR to reprocess the multiplex PCR reads, holding one entry per CDR3 protein. Of 200,000 to 250,000 distinct CDR3 sequences in the sample, approximately 24% were seen once. The material sequenced was blood. The receptors derive from a woman aged 40 to 50 with Graves' ophthalmopathy.

This clonotype has a count of ten or more. J is TRBJ1-3 and V is TRBV14; a weak D match, TRBD1 (5 bases). CDR3 length: 15 residues. The V end was cut by 5 bases, the J end by 0 bases, with 11 bases between. CDR1 and CDR2 from the germline V gene are SGHDN and FVKESK. The CDR3 loop is CASSTQTASGNTIYF. CDR3 coding DNA: TGTGCCAGCAGCACCCAGACAGCCTCTGGAAACACCATATATTTT.

The table lists this clonotype with many counts. The V gene is TRBV4-2, the J gene TRBJ1-1; D is undetermined. Per the germline V gene, CDR1 is LGHNA and CDR2 is YNFKEQ. Trimming shortened V by 0 bases and J by 4 bases, and 9 bases separated the two germline ends. This CDR3 is 14 amino acids long. The DNA of the CDR3 is TGTGCCAGCAGCCAAGAAGGATCAAGCACTGAAGCTTTCTTT. Translated, it gives CASSQEGSSTEAFF.

This clonotype was seen repeatedly, ten times or more. The V call is TRBV28, the J call TRBJ2-7, with 8 bases aligning to TRBD2. The ends lost 7 bases at V and 6 bases at J; junction bases unmatched: 8. Per the germline V gene, CDR1 is MDHEN and CDR2 is SYDVKM. This CDR3 comprises 13 residues. CDR3 coding DNA: TGTGCCAGCAAACAGCGGGAGAGGCTCGAGCAGTACTTC. Its translation is CASKQRERLEQYF. The full variable domain, completed using reference TRBV28 and TRBJ2-7, is DVKVTQSSRYLVKRTGEKVFLECVQDMDHENMFWYRQDPGLGLRLIYFSYDVKMKEKGDIPEGYSVSREKKERFSLILESASTNQTSMYLCASKQRERLEQYFGPGTRLTVT.

This clonotype occurred many times. The chain carries TRBV7-9 and TRBJ2-7; D is possibly TRBD2 (5 bases). The V gene's germline CDR1 is SEHNR and CDR2 FQNEAQ (reference sequence). The length of the CDR3 is 13 residues. V gave up 5 bases and J gave up 6 bases, with 14 bases separating them. The CDR3 DNA follows: TGTGCCAGCAGCCAACGGGATTCGGGCGAGCAGTACTTC. It is translated as CASSQRDSGEQYF.

Comments on this clonotype: A single base separates this from a much larger clone, so it may be a read error. The V call is TRBV6-1, the J call TRBJ2-7, with D uncertain. Germline V gene data show CDR1 as MNHNS and CDR2 as SASEGT. The V gene lost 6 bases and the J gene lost 3 bases, with 6 bases spanning the gap. The CDR3 contains 11 residues. The CDR3 DNA reads TGTGCCAGCAGACATCGCTACGAGCAGTACTTC. This sequence encodes CASRHRYEQYF.

The sample holds many counts of this clonotype. The V and J genes are TRBV29-1 and TRBJ1-2; 7 bases line up with TRBD1. The CDR3 consists of 15 residues. V lost 7 bases, J lost 5 bases, and 16 bases stayed unmatched. Germline V gives CDR1 SQVTM, CDR2 ANQGSEA. The CDR3 DNA reads TGCAGCGCAGACCTGCGGGGACAGTCATCATATGGCTACACCTTC. Translating gives CSADLRGQSSYGYTF.

The chain uses TRBV18 and TRBJ1-1; 10 bases map to TRBD1. The CDR3 sequence is 16 residues long. The V and J ends lost 3 bases and 2 bases, in that order; junction bases with no gene match: 6. Germline-derived CDR1 and CDR2 are KGHSH and LQKENI. The CDR3 region is CASSPGQGMGNTEAFF. CDR3 sequence (DNA): TGTGCCAGCTCACCGGGACAGGGGATGGGAAACACTGAAGCTTTCTTT.

This clonotype appeared many times. The gene calls are TRBV6-1 and TRBJ2-7; D gene ambiguous. The germline CDR1 and CDR2 sequences are MNHNS and SASEGT. There are 13 residues in the CDR3. V lost 7 bases and J 3 bases, leaving 13 bases between the germline ends. CDR3 region: CASTSYENYEQYF. For the CDR3, the DNA is TGTGCCAGCACCTCCTATGAGAACTACGAGCAGTACTTC.

The sample holds a few counts of this clonotype. The chain is built from TRBV6-1 and TRBJ2-7; 9 bases match TRBD1. This CDR3 is 14 amino acids long. With V trimmed by 5 bases and J by 6 bases, 8 bases remained unmatched. Germline CDR1 MNHNS, CDR2 SASEGT. The chain's CDR3 is CASSTGGLGSEQYF. In DNA, the CDR3 is TGTGCCAGCAGTACAGGGGGCTTAGGGTCCGAGCAGTACTTC.

A note on this clonotype: The germline gene is not matched at one end of the junction; a read error may be the cause. This rearrangement joins TRBV24-1 to TRBJ1-1, with D possibly being TRBD1 (6 bases). There are 14 residues in the CDR3. Germline loops: CDR1 KGHDR, CDR2 SFDVKD. The CDR3 coding sequence is TGTGCCAGCAGTTACGGGCAGGGGAGCACTGAAGCTTTCTTT. Its protein is CASSYGQGSTEAFF.

V usage is TRBV15 and J usage is TRBJ1-2, with a possible D match to TRBD1 (5 bases). CDR3 size: 13 residues. Trimming removed 3 bases at V and 2 bases at J, with 7 bases between. Germline V lookup: CDR1 LNHNV, CDR2 YYDKDF (reference sequence). CDR3 in DNA: TGTGCCACCAGCAGTGAGGGGAACTATGGCTACACCTTC. The encoded protein is CATSSEGNYGYTF.

Many counts were recorded for this clonotype. The chain joins TRBV3-1 to TRBJ2-5, with a weak D call TRBD1 (5 bases). The V and J ends lost 2 bases and 0 bases respectively, with 10 bases between them. CDR3 size: 15 residues. CDR1 is LGHDT and CDR2 is YNNKEL in the germline V gene (reference sequence). The CDR3 reads CASSQPTAYQETQYF. The CDR3 DNA sequence: TGTGCCAGCAGCCAACCGACAGCTTACCAAGAGACCCAGTACTTC.

This clonotype was found many times. This chain links TRBV4-1 with TRBJ1-2, with unresolved D. The V end lost 0 bases, the J end lost 5 bases, and 10 bases lay between the germline ends. Germline V gene data show CDR1 as MGHRA and CDR2 as YSYEKL. The CDR3 totals 14 residues. This chain's CDR3 is CASSQDRTGYGYTF. In DNA form, the CDR3 reads TGCGCCAGCAGCCAAGACAGGACCGGGTATGGCTACACCTTC.

This clonotype came up many times. DNA of the CDR3: TGTGCCAGCAGTCCCACACCGCGGGGCCACGAGCAGTACTTC. Amino acids: CASSPTPRGHEQYF. V usage is TRBV27 and J usage is TRBJ2-7; a weak D match, TRBD2 (6 bases). Trimming cost V 5 bases and J 5 bases, with 16 bases left between them. This CDR3 comprises 14 residues. Germline V lookup: CDR1 MNHEY, CDR2 SMNVEV (reference sequence).

With regard to this clonotype: A read error may produce the germline difference seen at one junction end. The V call is TRBV12-3 or TRBV12-4, the J call TRBJ1-2, with 8 bases lining up with TRBD1. CDR3 size: 11 residues. The CDR3 nucleotides read TGTGCCAGCAGGGCGTCCGGGACAGGCCACTTC. Protein sequence: CASRASGTGHF.

This clonotype appeared many times. This rearrangement joins TRBV7-3 to TRBJ2-7; TRBD2 agrees at 9 bases. This CDR3 has 15 residues. Germline CDR1 reads SGHTA; CDR2 reads FQGTGA. The V segment lost 5 bases and the J segment 2 bases; nucleotides outside the gene matches: 7. The CDR3 sequence is CASSLIAGAAYEQYF. Here the CDR3 DNA reads TGTGCCAGCAGCCTAATAGCGGGAGCGGCCTACGAGCAGTACTTC. Looking up the rest from reference TRBV7-3 and TRBJ2-7 gives the full variable domain: GAGVSQTPSNKVTEKGKYVELRCDPISGHTALYWYRQSLGQGPEFLIYFQGTGAADDSGLPNDRFFAVRPEGSVSTLKIQRTERGDSAVYLCASSLIAGAAYEQYFGPGTRLTVT.

The chain joins TRBV5-4 to TRBJ1-5; 9 nucleotides align to TRBD1. The CDR3 loop spans 17 amino acids. Trimming took 3 bases from V and 2 from J; bases not matched to a gene: 9. Germline V gene lookup returns CDR1 SGHNT and CDR2 YYREEE (reference sequence). The CDR3 nucleotides are TGTGCCAGCAGCTACCGGGACAGGGATCAGGGCAATCAGCCCCAGCATTTT. It translates to CASSYRDRDQGNQPQHF.

This clonotype was picked up many times. This chain uses TRBV12-3 or TRBV12-4 with TRBJ2-7, with 9 nucleotides matching TRBD2. The CDR3 contains 13 residues. CDR3 sequence: CGSATSGAYEQYF. The CDR3 coding sequence is TGTGGATCGGCGACTAGCGGAGCCTACGAGCAGTACTTC.

This clonotype was detected ten times or more. V gene TRBV5-1 combines with J gene TRBJ2-2; D gene ambiguous. V lost 1 base and J lost 5, with 12 bases in between. CDR3 length equals 15 residues. From germline, CDR1 is SGHRS and CDR2 YFSETQ. The CDR3 region has the DNA TGCGCCAGCAGCTTGCACAGCTACAAGACCGGGGAGCTGTTTTTT. Protein product: CASSLHSYKTGELFF.

This sequence joins TRBV7-9 and TRBJ1-1; D ambiguous. The CDR3 runs 13 residues. The V gene's germline CDR1 is SEHNR and CDR2 FQNEAQ (reference sequence). The V gene lost 2 bases and the J gene lost 5 bases, with 9 bases spanning the gap. In DNA form, the CDR3 reads TGTGCCAGCAGCTTATACGGGGTAACTGAAGCTTTCTTT. This translates into CASSLYGVTEAFF.

This clonotype has a count of ten or more. This sequence joins TRBV5-1 and TRBJ1-1; TRBD1 matches 12 bases. CDR1 SGHRS and CDR2 YFSETQ come from the germline V gene. V dropped 2 bases and J dropped 3; count of bases not matched to a gene: 8. The CDR3 has 17 residues. CDR3 in DNA: TGCGCCAGCAGCTTACGGGACAGGGGGCAGCGGGACACTGAAGCTTTCTTT. Translating it yields CASSLRDRGQRDTEAFF.

This clonotype occurred many times. The V gene is TRBV7-2, the J gene TRBJ2-4; TRBD2 agrees at 7 bases. There are 16 residues in the CDR3. Germline CDR1 is SGHTA and CDR2 is FQGNSA. The V gene end was trimmed by 4 bases and the J gene end by 0 bases; junction bases not matched to a gene: 6. The CDR3 bases are TGTGCCAGCAGCTACCATAGCGGGTTAGCCAAAAACATTCAGTACTTC. As protein: CASSYHSGLAKNIQYF.

This clonotype has a count of ten or more. The chain couples TRBV13 to TRBJ1-6; D might be TRBD1 (5 bases). The germline CDR1 and CDR2 sequences are PRHDT and FYEKMQ (reference sequence). V was shortened by 2 bases and J by 6 bases, with 8 bases between the two germline ends. This CDR3 region has 14 residues. The CDR3 is CASSLRGANSPLHF. The DNA of the CDR3 is TGTGCCAGCAGCTTAAGAGGGGCTAATTCACCCCTCCACTTT.